These 15 T cell receptor beta chains came from one sample sequenced in a study of a mutant IDH1 vaccine in newly diagnosed glioma. These receptors lack a known antigen. TCRdb's copy holds only in-frame clones and misses some; the assay was immunoSEQ multiplex PCR. The table records roughly 40,000 clones, approximately 90% of them present only once. The sample's time point: week 5, during vaccination. In every dose of vaccine, 300 ug of mutant IDH1 20-mer peptide was given alongside topical imiquimod. Sample: PBMCs, taken from a glioma patient whose treatment included an IDH1 peptide vaccine. These receptors came from a man in his forties or fifties with glioma.

This chain links TRBV6-4 with TRBJ2-1; possibly TRBD1 for D (6 bases). Germline V CDR1 and CDR2: MRHNA, SNTAGT. Trimming stripped 5 bases from V and 7 bases from J, with 12 bases between. The CDR3 loop spans 13 amino acids. CDR3 in amino acids: CASSSDRGNEQFF. Written as DNA, the CDR3 is TGTGCCAGCAGTTCGGACAGAGGGAATGAGCAGTTCTTC.

The J gene is TRBJ2-1, the V gene TRBV9; D remains unclear. CDR1 and CDR2 (germline): SGDLS, YYNGEE. The V end lost 0 bases, the J end lost 6 bases, and 13 bases lay between the germline ends. The CDR3 has 15 amino acids. CDR3 residues: CASSVVTTVGNEQFF. CDR3 DNA sequence: TGTGCCAGCAGCGTAGTAACCACTGTAGGCAATGAGCAGTTCTTC.

The V and J genes are TRBV7-3 and TRBJ2-7, with D perhaps TRBD1 or TRBD2 (7 bases each). The germline V and J ends were trimmed by 3 bases and 1 base, with 10 bases remaining between them. The germline V gene encodes CDR1 SGHTA and CDR2 FQGTGA. This CDR3 region has 14 residues. The CDR3 reads CASSFQGGSYEQYF. The CDR3 DNA reads TGTGCCAGCAGCTTTCAGGGGGGGTCCTACGAGCAGTACTTC.

CDR3: CASSDPINGYEQYF. The DNA for the CDR3 is TGCGCCAGCAGCGACCCGATCAACGGATACGAGCAGTACTTC. V usage is TRBV10-2 and J usage is TRBJ2-7; D uncertain. With 6 bases removed from V and 4 bases from J, the gap between germline ends came to 16 bases. The CDR3 extends over 14 amino acids. CDR1 WSHSY and CDR2 SAAADI come from the germline V gene.

CDR3 sequence: CASSALGGYGYTF. CDR3 nucleotide sequence: TGTGCCAGCAGTGCTCTCGGGGGCTATGGCTACACCTTC. This chain uses TRBV27 with TRBJ1-2, with a tentative D call TRBD1 (5 bases). V lost 5 bases, J lost 4 bases, and 11 bases lay in between. CDR3 size: 13 residues. Germline CDR1 reads MNHEY; CDR2 reads SMNVEV (reference sequence).

The rearrangement joins TRBV9 to TRBJ2-2, with D possibly matching TRBD2 (5 bases). Trimming shortened V by 0 bases and J by 7 bases, and 10 bases separated the two germline ends. The CDR3 is made up of 14 amino acids. CDR1 SGDLS and CDR2 YYNGEE come from the germline V gene. The CDR3 bases are TGTGCCAGCAGCGTAGCTTACCGGGGCGGGGAGCTGTTTTTT. This codes for CASSVAYRGGELFF.

The chain links TRBV18 to TRBJ1-5; D uncertain. Looked up from germline, CDR1 is KGHSH and CDR2 is LQKENI. The CDR3 sequence is 15 residues long. V lost 1 base and J 6 bases, leaving 13 bases between the germline ends. The CDR3 region has the DNA TGTGCCAGCTCACCACGAGGTGAAGGTGGTCAGCCCCAGCATTTT. Translating it yields CASSPRGEGGQPQHF.

The chain recombines TRBV14 with TRBJ1-2; D is perhaps TRBD1 (5 bases). V shed 4 bases and J shed 5 bases, with 23 bases lying between them. The CDR3 totals 17 residues. The V gene's germline CDR1 is SGHDN and CDR2 FVKESK. CDR3 amino acids: CASSPGLGQATNYGYTF. Written as DNA, the CDR3 is TGTGCCAGCAGCCCTGGCTTGGGGCAGGCGACGAATTATGGCTACACCTTC.

This sequence joins TRBV19 and TRBJ1-5; TRBD1 matches 7 bases. From germline, CDR1 is LNHDA and CDR2 SQIVND (reference sequence). Germline trimming cut 3 bases from V and 0 bases from J; bases unmatched to any gene: 2. The CDR3 is made up of 15 amino acids. CDR3 bases: TGTGCCAGTAGTATTCGGACAGGTAGCAATCAGCCCCAGCATTTT. Translated, it gives CASSIRTGSNQPQHF.

The chain has TRBV7-8 and TRBJ2-7; D is unclear. CDR3 length equals 13 residues. V was cut by 1 base and J by 6 bases, with 10 bases left in between. Germline V gene data show CDR1 as SGHVS and CDR2 as FQNEAQ. CDR3 bases: TGTGCCAGCAGCTTAGAGGTCCTTCGCGAGCAGTACTTC. This encodes CASSLEVLREQYF.

The V call is TRBV27, the J call TRBJ2-5; unclear D gene. Per germline, CDR1 MNHEY and CDR2 SMNVEV (reference sequence). Trimming stripped 5 bases from V and 5 bases from J, with 15 bases between. The CDR3 extends over 14 amino acids. The DNA for the CDR3 is TGTGCCAGCAGTCGGTGGTCCCAATGGGAGACCCAGTACTTC. This codes for CASSRWSQWETQYF.

The rearrangement joins TRBV5-1 to TRBJ1-1; tentatively, D is TRBD1 (5 bases). Germline V gene sequence: CDR1 SGHRS, CDR2 YFSETQ. The CDR3 has 16 amino acids. The V end was cut by 2 bases, the J end by 0 bases, with 14 bases between. CDR3 sequence reads: CASSFGGRGVNTEAFF. The CDR3 nucleotides are TGCGCCAGCAGCTTTGGCGGGCGGGGGGTGAACACTGAAGCTTTCTTT. Supplemented by reference TRBV5-1 and TRBJ1-1, the full variable domain reads KAGVTQTPRYLIKTRGQQVTLSCSPISGHRSVSWYQQTPGQGLQFLFEYFSETQRNKGNFPGRFSGRQFSNSRSEMNVSTLELGDSALYLCASSFGGRGVNTEAFFGQGTRLTVV.

The rearrangement links TRBV6-4 to TRBJ2-3; maybe TRBD2 (5 bases). CDR1 is MRHNA, CDR2 SNTAGT, per germline. Trimming stripped 4 bases from V and 5 bases from J, with 16 bases between. The CDR3 sequence is 15 residues long. CDR3 in amino acids: CASSVKGLEGDTQYF. CDR3 DNA: TGTGCCAGCAGTGTCAAGGGCCTCGAGGGAGATACGCAGTATTTT.

V usage is TRBV6-1 and J usage is TRBJ1-4; TRBD1 might be the D (6 bases). V lost 6 bases and J 7 bases, leaving 9 bases between the germline ends. The CDR3 has 12 residues. Germline values: CDR1 MNHNS, CDR2 SASEGT. CDR3 in DNA: TGTGCCAGCAGGACAGGCAGTGAAAAACTGTTTTTT. As protein: CASRTGSEKLFF.

The CDR3 sequence: CAISELAGGSGTDTQYF. CDR3 sequence (DNA): TGTGCCATCAGTGAATTAGCGGGAGGCTCTGGCACAGATACGCAGTATTTT. The rearrangement links TRBV10-3 to TRBJ2-3; TRBD2 aligns across 10 bases. Germline V lookup: CDR1 ENHRY, CDR2 SYGVKD. Trimming took 3 bases from V and 1 from J; bases not matched to a gene: 7. The CDR3 has 17 residues.